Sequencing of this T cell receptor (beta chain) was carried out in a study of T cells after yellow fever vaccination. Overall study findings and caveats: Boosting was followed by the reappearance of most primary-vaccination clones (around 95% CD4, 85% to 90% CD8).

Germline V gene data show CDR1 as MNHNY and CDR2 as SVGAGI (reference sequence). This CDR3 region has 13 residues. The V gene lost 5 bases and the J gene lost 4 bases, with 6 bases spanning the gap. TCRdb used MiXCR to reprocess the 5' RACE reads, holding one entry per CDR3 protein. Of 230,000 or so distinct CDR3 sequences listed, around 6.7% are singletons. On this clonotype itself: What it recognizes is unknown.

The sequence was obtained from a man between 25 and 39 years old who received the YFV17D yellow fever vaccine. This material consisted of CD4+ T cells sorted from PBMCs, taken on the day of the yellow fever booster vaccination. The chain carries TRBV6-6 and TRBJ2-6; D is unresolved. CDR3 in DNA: TGTGCCAGCAGTCAAAAGGGGGCCAACGTCCTGACTTTC. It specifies CASSQKGANVLTF.